Listed here are 24 T cell receptor beta chains from one sample, sequenced in a study of patients and donors after allogeneic stem cell transplantation. Each CDR3 protein gets one entry after TCRdb re-called the RT-PCR reads with MiXCR. The profile shows around 2,000 distinct CDR3 sequences, 1.5% to 2% of them singletons. The sample taken for sequencing was blood, either unsorted or a sorted T cell fraction (not recorded which). Every receptor here comes from a human donor who was either an allogeneic HSCT recipient or a stem cell or donor lymphocyte infusion donor (not recorded which). It is not recorded whose cells these are; they may come from a transplant donor.

This clonotype is medium-sized by share. A junction end diverges from the germline sequence, so it may reflect a read error. V usage is TRBV7-2 and J usage is TRBJ1-2; D gene unclear. Germline assignment: CDR1 SGHTA and CDR2 FQGNSA. This CDR3 comprises 10 residues. The CDR3 loop reads CASSLETDDF. The CDR3 region has the DNA TGTGCCAGCAGCTTAGAGACGGACGACTTC.

By sample fraction, this clonotype is medium-sized. The chain recombines TRBV5-1 with TRBJ2-2; 7 nucleotides match TRBD1. Per germline, CDR1 SGHRS and CDR2 YFSETQ. The CDR3 extends over 15 amino acids. The ends lost 2 bases at V and 5 bases at J; junction bases unmatched: 6. The CDR3 DNA reads as TGCGCCAGCAGCTTAGGACAGGCCGGGACCGGGGAGCTGTTTTTT. Protein sequence: CASSLGQAGTGELFF. The full variable domain, its missing parts supplied by reference TRBV5-1 and TRBJ2-2, is KAGVTQTPRYLIKTRGQQVTLSCSPISGHRSVSWYQQTPGQGLQFLFEYFSETQRNKGNFPGRFSGRQFSNSRSEMNVSTLELGDSALYLCASSLGQAGTGELFFGEGSRLTVL.

By sample share, this clonotype is medium-sized (0.01 to 0.1%). The chain carries TRBV11-2 and TRBJ2-6; D gene unclear. The CDR3 length is 18 residues. V gave up 4 bases and J gave up 2 bases, with 18 bases separating them. Germline CDR1 SGHAT, CDR2 FQNNGV. DNA of the CDR3: TGTGCCAGCAGCTCATTGAACCGTGAGACACCTGGGGCCAACGTCCTGACTTTC. This encodes CASSSLNRETPGANVLTF.

By sample fraction, this clonotype is medium-sized (0.01 to 0.1%). The J gene is TRBJ2-3, the V gene TRBV12-3 or TRBV12-4; D might be TRBD2 (5 bases). V was trimmed by 5 bases and J by 6 bases, leaving 12 bases between them. The CDR3 covers 13 residues. The CDR3 DNA follows: TGTGCCAGCAGTGCGGCGGGCGAGGATACGCAGTATTTT. It translates to CASSAAGEDTQYF.

In its sample, this clonotype was seen a few times. The chain links TRBV10-3 to TRBJ1-4, with D hard to call. Germline-derived CDR1 and CDR2 are ENHRY and SYGVKD. The CDR3 runs to 16 residues. V shed 5 bases and J shed 7 bases, with 20 bases lying between them. The DNA for the CDR3 is TGTGCCATCAGTAACCGGGCCCCGGGCCAAGGTGAAAAACTGTTTTTT. Its protein is CAISNRAPGQGEKLFF.

In its sample, this clonotype ranks as medium-sized. V usage is TRBV28 and J usage is TRBJ2-7, with TRBD2 matching over 11 bases. The CDR3 sequence is 13 residues long. The junction had 7 bases not matched to a gene; V was cut back by 6 bases and J by 9 bases. Germline loops: CDR1 MDHEN, CDR2 SYDVKM. CDR3: CASSWTSGQPQYF. DNA for the CDR3: TGTGCCAGCAGCTGGACTAGCGGGCAGCCGCAGTACTTC.

Sample share makes this clonotype medium-sized. This sequence joins TRBV5-1 and TRBJ1-2; D gene ambiguous. CDR3 size: 13 residues. Trimming cost V 0 bases and J 8 bases, with 11 bases left between them. CDR1 SGHRS and CDR2 YFSETQ come from the germline V gene. CDR3 in amino acids: CASSLEAGGGYTF. In nucleotides, the CDR3 is TGCGCCAGCAGCTTGGAGGCCGGCGGGGGCTACACCTTC.

This clonotype is labeled as medium-sized. The chain employs TRBV7-8 and TRBJ2-3; TRBD2 matches at 9 bases. V dropped 1 base and J dropped 2; count of bases not matched to a gene: 7. The CDR3 totals 17 residues. From germline, CDR1 is SGHVS and CDR2 FQNEAQ. CDR3 amino acids: CASSLEGERGVTDTQYF. As DNA, the CDR3 is TGTGCCAGCAGCTTAGAAGGAGAGCGGGGGGTCACAGATACGCAGTATTTT.

This clonotype is labeled as medium-sized. The rearrangement joins TRBV5-6 to TRBJ1-1; weak D call: TRBD1 (5 bases). V lost 6 bases to trimming and J lost 8 bases, with 17 bases between them. Germline V gives CDR1 SGHDT, CDR2 YYEEEE. The CDR3 length is 13 residues. CDR3: CASTRDWANEAFF. CDR3 DNA: TGTGCCAGCACGCGGGACTGGGCGAACGAAGCTTTCTTT.

By sample fraction, this clonotype is medium-sized (0.01 to 0.1%). The chain links TRBV5-1 to TRBJ2-5; D may be TRBD2 (6 bases). Trimming cost V 3 bases and J 3 bases, with 15 bases left between them. The CDR3 is 15 amino acids. Germline V CDR1 and CDR2: SGHRS, YFSETQ. The CDR3 reads CASSSLGGTKETQYF. DNA of the CDR3: TGCGCCAGCAGCTCCCTCGGGGGAACCAAAGAGACCCAGTACTTC.

This clonotype is judged medium-sized. J is TRBJ2-6 and V is TRBV5-1, with D possibly being TRBD1 (5 bases). The V gene lost 0 bases and the J gene lost 0 bases, with 10 bases spanning the gap. CDR3 length: 17 residues. Germline V CDR1 and CDR2: SGHRS, YFSETQ. The CDR3, as DNA: TGCGCCAGCAGCTTGGGTTCAAGGGGCTCTGGGGCCAACGTCCTGACTTTC. Translated: CASSLGSRGSGANVLTF.

This clonotype is deemed large. DNA for the CDR3: TGTGCCAGCAGCCCTGGACAGGGGCGGGGGAACACTGAAGCTTTCTTT. This encodes CASSPGQGRGNTEAFF. This chain links TRBV7-2 with TRBJ1-1, with 9 nucleotides matching TRBD1. The CDR3 is 16 residues long. V lost 5 bases to trimming and J lost 1 base; unmatched junction nucleotides: 8. Looked up from germline, CDR1 is SGHTA and CDR2 is FQGNSA.

Sample share makes this clonotype medium-sized (0.01 to 0.1%). The chain combines TRBV12-3 or TRBV12-4 with TRBJ2-4; 9 bases agree with TRBD2. J lost 4 bases, V lost 6 bases, and 7 bases had no gene match. This CDR3 has 15 amino acids. In DNA form, the CDR3 reads TGTGCCAGCAGCCCGAGCGGGGGGCCGAAAAACATTCAGTACTTC. Protein: CASSPSGGPKNIQYF.

By share, this clonotype counts as medium-sized. The V call is TRBV11-2, the J call TRBJ2-7; D remains unclear. This CDR3 comprises 13 residues. V was clipped by 1 base and J by 3 bases, with 7 bases between them. CDR1 SGHAT and CDR2 FQNNGV come from the germline V gene. The chain's CDR3 is CASSLVWNYEQYV. The CDR3 region has the DNA TGTGCCAGCAGCTTAGTGTGGAACTACGAGCAGTACGTC.

This clonotype qualifies as medium-sized. The rearrangement uses TRBV2 and TRBJ2-1; D remains unclear. Germline V gene lookup returns CDR1 SNHLY and CDR2 FYNNEI. Trimming pared 6 bases from V and 7 bases from J, leaving 19 bases between. This CDR3 contains 15 residues. CDR3 protein: CASRAAAQAVNEQFF. The CDR3 DNA is TGTGCCAGCAGGGCTGCGGCTCAGGCGGTAAATGAGCAGTTCTTC.

This clonotype is classed as medium-sized. The chain joins TRBV5-1 to TRBJ1-1; D gene unclear. The CDR3 is 14 amino acids. Deletions cut 4 bases from V and 1 base from J, with 11 bases between. Germline V gene sequence: CDR1 SGHRS, CDR2 YFSETQ. The CDR3 bases are TGCGCCAGCAGCCTGACAATGAGGAACACTGAAGCTTTCTTT. Translating it yields CASSLTMRNTEAFF.

This clonotype is judged large (0.1 to 1%). This rearrangement joins TRBV10-3 to TRBJ2-1; a possible D gene is TRBD1 (6 bases). This CDR3 has 12 amino acids. Trimming shortened V by 6 bases and J by 14 bases, and 17 bases separated the two germline ends. Per germline, CDR1 ENHRY and CDR2 SYGVKD. CDR3 bases: TGTGCCATCAGCGCCTCGGACAGACAGGAGTTCTTC. It encodes CAISASDRQEFF.

This clonotype is medium-sized (0.01 to 0.1%) in the sample. The chain uses TRBV4-3 and TRBJ2-7; D is unresolved. Germline V gene sequence: CDR1 LGHNA, CDR2 YSLEER. This CDR3 spans 13 amino acids. Trimming cost V 0 bases and J 4 bases, with 7 bases left between them. The CDR3 nucleotides read TGCGCCAGCAGCCAAGAAAACGGGTACGAGCAGTACTTC. Its protein is CASSQENGYEQYF.

By its share, this clonotype is medium-sized. The chain uses TRBV2 and TRBJ2-1, with 9 nucleotides matching TRBD2. The V gene end was trimmed by 6 bases and the J gene end by 9 bases; junction bases not matched to a gene: 9. This CDR3 is built from 14 residues. CDR1 SNHLY and CDR2 FYNNEI come from the germline V gene. CDR3 bases: TGTGCCAGCAGACGGCGGGGGGGCAGCGGTGAGCAGTTCTTC. It translates to CASRRRGGSGEQFF.

This clonotype is medium-sized (0.01 to 0.1%). V is TRBV7-2 and J is TRBJ2-7; D may be TRBD2 (6 bases). Trimming took off 5 bases at V and 6 bases at J, with 11 bases between the two ends. Germline V gene data show CDR1 as SGHTA and CDR2 as FQGNSA. The CDR3 contains 12 residues. Here the CDR3 reads CASSPRGGEQYF. The DNA of the CDR3 is TGTGCCAGCAGCCCACGGGGAGGCGAGCAGTACTTC.

This clonotype is medium-sized. The chain couples TRBV28 to TRBJ1-1, with D possibly TRBD1 on 6 matching bases. Per germline, CDR1 MDHEN and CDR2 SYDVKM. CDR3 size: 13 residues. The ends were cut back, 6 bases at V and 5 bases at J, with 13 bases in the middle. CDR3 protein: CASSRTGLTEAFF. CDR3 DNA sequence: TGTGCCAGCAGCCGCACAGGGTTAACTGAAGCTTTCTTT.

The table lists this clonotype with a few counts. The V and J genes are TRBV20-1 and TRBJ2-7, with D unclear. This CDR3 has 10 amino acids. Germline assignment: CDR1 DFQATT and CDR2 SNEGSKA (reference sequence). The CDR3 sequence: CSADPYGWYV. As DNA, the CDR3 is TGCAGCGCCGACCCCTACGGTTGGTACGTC.

In its sample, this clonotype is large. This rearrangement joins TRBV5-6 to TRBJ2-3; no definite D call. CDR1 and CDR2 from the germline V gene are SGHDT and YYEEEE. The CDR3 totals 12 residues. Trimming shortened V by 0 bases and J by 3 bases, and 2 bases separated the two germline ends. The CDR3 sequence: CASSLVTDTQYF. In nucleotides, the CDR3 is TGTGCCAGCAGCTTGGTGACAGATACGCAGTATTTT.

This clonotype came up a few times. The genes are TRBV11-1 and TRBJ2-3, with 13 bases that match TRBD2. The CDR3 sequence is 16 residues long. In germline, CDR1 is SGHAT, CDR2 FQDESV (reference sequence). The V and J ends lost 1 base and 6 bases, in that order; junction bases with no gene match: 4. In DNA, the CDR3 is TGTGCCAGCAGCTTAGGACTAGCGGGGGGCGGGGATACGCAGTATTTT. This codes for CASSLGLAGGGDTQYF.